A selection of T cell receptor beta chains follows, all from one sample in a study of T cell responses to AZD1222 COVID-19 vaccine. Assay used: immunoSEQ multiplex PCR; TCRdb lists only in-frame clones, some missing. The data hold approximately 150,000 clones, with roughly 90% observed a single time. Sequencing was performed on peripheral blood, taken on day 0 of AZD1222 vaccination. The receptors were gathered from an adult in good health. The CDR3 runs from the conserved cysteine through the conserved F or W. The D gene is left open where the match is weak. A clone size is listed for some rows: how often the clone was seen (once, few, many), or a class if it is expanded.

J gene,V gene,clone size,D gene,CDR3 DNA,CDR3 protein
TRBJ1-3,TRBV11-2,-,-,TGTGCCAGCAGCTTAGAGTCAGGGAATGGAAACACCATATATTTT,CASSLESGNGNTIYF
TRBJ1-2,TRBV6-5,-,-,TGTGCCAGCAGTTACAGGGGGGAGGGCTATGGCTACACCTTC,CASSYRGEGYGYTF
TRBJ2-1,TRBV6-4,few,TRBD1,TGTGCCACCTCGGGGACAGCGGATTACAATGAGCAGTTCTTC,CATSGTADYNEQFF
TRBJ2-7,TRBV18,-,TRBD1,TGTGCCAGCTCACCCGGGACAGGGCCCTACGAGCAGTACTTC,CASSPGTGPYEQYF
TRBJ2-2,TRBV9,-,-,TGTGCCAGCAGCGCCGGACATAAGGCCGGGGAGCTGTTTTTT,CASSAGHKAGELFF
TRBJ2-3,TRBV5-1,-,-,TGCGCCAGCAGCTTGACGGGGTATACAGATACGCAGTATTTT,CASSLTGYTDTQYF
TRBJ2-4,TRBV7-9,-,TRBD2,TGTGCCAGCAGCTCGAGTAGCGGGAGGGTCCAAAACATTCAGTACTTC,CASSSSSGRVQNIQYF
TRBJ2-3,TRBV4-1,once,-,TGCGCCAGCAGCCATTTACCCACAGGGATTAGAGATACGCAGTATTTT,CASSHLPTGIRDTQYF
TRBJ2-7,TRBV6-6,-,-,TGTGCCAGCAGTCGACTCGGACCATCCTACGAGCAGTACTTC,CASSRLGPSYEQYF
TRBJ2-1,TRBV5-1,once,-,TGCGCCAGCAGCTTGGTGCTAGGGGGGGATGAGCAGTTCTTC,CASSLVLGGDEQFF
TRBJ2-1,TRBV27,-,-,TGTGCCAGCACCCCTCAAAGAGTCTTGGCTTACAATGAGCAGTTCTTC,CASTPQRVLAYNEQFF
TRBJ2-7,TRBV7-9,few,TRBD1,TGTGCCAGCAGCTTGACAGGGGGCGAGCAGTACTTC,CASSLTGGEQYF
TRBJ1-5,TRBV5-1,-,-,TGCGCCAGCAGCTTGAATGGTTGGGATCAGCCCCAGCATTTT,CASSLNGWDQPQHF
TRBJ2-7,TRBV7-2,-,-,TGTGCCAGCAGCCCCCGAGGGAGCCTCCGCGAGCAGTACTTC,CASSPRGSLREQYF
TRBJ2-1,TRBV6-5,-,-,TGTGCCAGCAGTTACTCGCGGTTCGGAAATGAGCAGTTCTTC,CASSYSRFGNEQFF
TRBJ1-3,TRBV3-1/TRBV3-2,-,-,TGTGCCAGCAGCCTAGGGAGGAGCTCTGGAAACACCATATATTTT,CASSLGRSSGNTIYF
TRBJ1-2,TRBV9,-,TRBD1,TGTGCCAGCAGCGTAGGGACAGGGGGGAGCTATGGCTACACCTTC,CASSVGTGGSYGYTF
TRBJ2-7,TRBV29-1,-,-,TGCAGCGTGATGAAACAGGGTGGCGAGCAGTACTTC,CSVMKQGGEQYF
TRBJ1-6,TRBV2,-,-,TGTGCCAGCAGTGCCCGAACAATAGCTCTGAGCTCCTATAATTCACCCCTCCACTTT,CASSARTIALSSYNSPLHF
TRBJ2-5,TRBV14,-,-,TGTGCCAGCAGCCAAGATGAAGGGGAAGAGACCCAGTACTTC,CASSQDEGEETQYF
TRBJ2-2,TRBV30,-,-,TGTGCCTGGAGGGCGACAGTTTATACCGGGGAGCTGTTTTTT,CAWRATVYTGELFF
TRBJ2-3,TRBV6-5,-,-,TGTGCCAGCAATGGGACGCCCAGGCCAGATACGCAGTATTTT,CASNGTPRPDTQYF
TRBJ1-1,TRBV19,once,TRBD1,TGTGCCAGTACCAGGACAGGTTCTATGAACACTGAAGCTTTCTTT,CASTRTGSMNTEAFF
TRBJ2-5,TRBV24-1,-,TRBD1,TGTGCCACCAGTAAACAGGGGGTCGAGACCCAGTACTTC,CATSKQGVETQYF
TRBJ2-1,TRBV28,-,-,TGTGCCAGCAGCCCTCGACAGGAGACCTACAATGAGCAGTTCTTC,CASSPRQETYNEQFF
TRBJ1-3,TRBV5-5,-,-,TGTGCCAGCAGCCGCTCGGGGTCCCCTACGGGCGGAAACACCATATATTTT,CASSRSGSPTGGNTIYF
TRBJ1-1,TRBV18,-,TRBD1,TGTGCCAGCTCACCGCGGACAGGCCTAAGGAGGACTGAAGCTTTCTTT,CASSPRTGLRRTEAFF